The next 3 T cell receptor beta chains were all read from a single sample in a study of blood T cell repertoires in COVID-19. Clones were sequenced by immunoSEQ multiplex PCR, and TCRdb holds only the in-frame ones, with some missing. Among a few hundred thousand clones listed, roughly 84% were seen once. Sequencing was performed on peripheral blood. These receptors were taken from a woman between 18 and 30 years old with acute or convalescent COVID-19.

This sequence joins TRBV5-8 and TRBJ2-5; 7 positions agree with TRBD1. With V trimmed by 4 bases and J by 2 bases, 8 bases remained unmatched. The CDR3 length is 15 residues. Germline V gene data show CDR1 as SGHTS and CDR2 as YDEGEE. In DNA, the CDR3 is TGTGCCAGCAGCCCTAGTTGGGACAGACAAGAGACCCAGTACTTC. It yields the protein CASSPSWDRQETQYF. Full variable domain (missing parts from reference TRBV5-8 and TRBJ2-5): EAGVTQSPTHLIKTRGQQATLRCSPISGHTSVYWYQQALGLGLQFLLWYDEGEERNRGNFPPRFSGRQFPNYSSELNVNALELEDSALYLCASSPSWDRQETQYFGPGTRLLVL.

The rearrangement links TRBV21-1 to TRBJ2-7; the table's D call, TRBD2, has no DNA check behind it. TRBV21-1 is a pseudogene. The CDR3 covers 15 residues. CDR3 DNA: TGTGCCAGCAGCAAAGCGTCGGCGGGGGGATACGAGCAGTACTTC. Translating gives CASSKASAGGYEQYF.

The gene calls are TRBV11-2 and TRBJ1-2, with D unclear. The CDR3 sequence is 13 residues long. CDR1 SGHAT and CDR2 FQNNGV come from the germline V gene. V was pared by 5 bases and J by 4 bases, with 11 bases between. CDR3 DNA: TGTGCCAGCAGCCCCGGGATTACCTATGGCTACACCTTC. Its translation is CASSPGITYGYTF.